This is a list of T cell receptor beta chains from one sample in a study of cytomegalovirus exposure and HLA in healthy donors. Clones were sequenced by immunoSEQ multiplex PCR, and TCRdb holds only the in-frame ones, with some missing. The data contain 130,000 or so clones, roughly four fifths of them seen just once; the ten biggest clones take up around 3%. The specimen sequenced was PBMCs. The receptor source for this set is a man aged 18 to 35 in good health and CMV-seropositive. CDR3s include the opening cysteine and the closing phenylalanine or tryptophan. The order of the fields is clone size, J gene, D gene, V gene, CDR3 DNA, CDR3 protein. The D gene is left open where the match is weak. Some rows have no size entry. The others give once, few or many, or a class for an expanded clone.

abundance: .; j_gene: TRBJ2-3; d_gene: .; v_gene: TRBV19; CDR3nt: TGTGCCAGTAGTATGAGGATCGGCGCTTTCACAGATACGCAGTATTTT; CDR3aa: CASSMRIGAFTDTQYF
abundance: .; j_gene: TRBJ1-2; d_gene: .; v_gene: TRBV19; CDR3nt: TGTGCCAGTAGTCGACTAGGGGATTATGGCTACACCTTC; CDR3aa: CASSRLGDYGYTF
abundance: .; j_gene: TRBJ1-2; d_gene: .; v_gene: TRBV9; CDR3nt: TGTGCCAGCAGCGTAGCCGGGGAGGGGCTAACAAACTATGGCTACACCTTC; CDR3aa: CASSVAGEGLTNYGYTF
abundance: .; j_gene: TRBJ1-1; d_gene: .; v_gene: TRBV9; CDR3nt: TGTGCCAGCAGCGTAGAGGCCGGGATTATCACTGAAGCTTTCTTT; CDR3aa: CASSVEAGIITEAFF
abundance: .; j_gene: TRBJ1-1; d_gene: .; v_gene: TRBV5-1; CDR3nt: TGCGCCAGCAGGTCTTCGTCGGGGTTGAACACTGAAGCTTTCTTT; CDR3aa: CASRSSSGLNTEAFF
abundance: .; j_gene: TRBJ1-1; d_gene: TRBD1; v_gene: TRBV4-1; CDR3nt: TGCGCCAGCAGCCAGAGACAGGGGGGGGGCACTGAAGCTTTCTTT; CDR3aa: CASSQRQGGGTEAFF
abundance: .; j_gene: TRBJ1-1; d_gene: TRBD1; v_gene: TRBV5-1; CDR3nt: TGCGCCAGCAGCAAGGGACAGGCTACGATTGAAGCTTTCTTT; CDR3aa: CASSKGQATIEAFF
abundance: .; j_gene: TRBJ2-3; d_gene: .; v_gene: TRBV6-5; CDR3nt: TGTGCCAGCAGTTACTCCGGGGGCACAGATACGCAGTATTTT; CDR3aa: CASSYSGGTDTQYF
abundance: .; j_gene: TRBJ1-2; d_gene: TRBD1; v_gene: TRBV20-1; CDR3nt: TGCAGTGCTAGAGAACAGGGGTCCCGCGCCTTC; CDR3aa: CSAREQGSRAF
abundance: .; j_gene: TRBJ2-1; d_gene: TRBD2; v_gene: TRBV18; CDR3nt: TGTGCCAGCTCACCACCGGCTAGCGGATCCTACAATGAGCAGTTCTTC; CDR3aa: CASSPPASGSYNEQFF
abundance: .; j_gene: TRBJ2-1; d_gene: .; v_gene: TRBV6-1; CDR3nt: TGTGCCACCTCTAGCTCGAATGAGCAGTTCTTC; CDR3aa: CATSSSNEQFF
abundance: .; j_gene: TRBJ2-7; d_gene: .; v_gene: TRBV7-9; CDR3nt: TGTGCCAGCAGCTCAGGATCAGGACCGCTTACGAAGAGGGACTTC; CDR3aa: CASSSGSGPLTKRDF
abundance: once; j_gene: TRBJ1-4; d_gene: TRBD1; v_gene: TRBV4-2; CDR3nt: TGTGCCAGCAGCCGTAGAGGACAGGGGGCTGTAAAACTGTTTTTT; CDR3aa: CASSRRGQGAVKLFF
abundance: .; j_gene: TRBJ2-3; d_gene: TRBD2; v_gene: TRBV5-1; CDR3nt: TGCGCCAGCAGCACACCTAGCGGGTTAGCTCTCCGCACAGATACGCAGTATTTT; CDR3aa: CASSTPSGLALRTDTQYF
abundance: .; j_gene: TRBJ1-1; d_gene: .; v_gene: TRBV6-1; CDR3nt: TGTGCCAGCAGTGAGCCGCACACAGGTCAATTGAACACTGAAGCTTTCTTT; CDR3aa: CASSEPHTGQLNTEAFF